This is a list of T cell receptor beta chains from one sample in a study of human T cells and chemical hapten exposure. TCRdb used MiXCR to reprocess the RACE reads, holding one entry per CDR3 protein. The sample yields some 360,000 distinct CDR3 sequences, 4.5% to 6% seen once. The material was whole blood, obtained in connection with sensitization to the hapten diphenylcyclopropenone (DPC). Receptors originate from a woman aged 50 to 60 with alopecia areata. Some clones in this sample may be carry-over from other donors' samples. The CDR3 runs from the conserved cysteine through the conserved F or W. A D gene is named only where the DNA matches it firmly. Size values are once, few and many counts, or a class for expanded clones, and some rows have none.

many	.	TRBJ2-7	TRBV25-1	CASSVDGGAYEQYF	TGTGCCAGCAGTGTTGACGGAGGAGCCTACGAGCAGTACTTC
many	TRBD1	TRBJ2-7	TRBV20-1	CSARPGQGAFEQYF	TGCAGTGCTAGACCGGGACAGGGGGCTTTCGAGCAGTACTTC
many	TRBD2	TRBJ2-1	TRBV7-2	CASSSILTSGAYNEQFF	TGTGCCAGCAGCTCCATCTTGACTAGCGGGGCCTACAATGAGCAGTTCTTC
many	TRBD1	TRBJ2-7	TRBV7-2	CASSPGDRVSYEQYF	TGTGCCAGCAGCCCCGGGGACAGAGTCTCCTACGAGCAGTACTTC
few	.	TRBJ2-5	TRBV7-9	CASSLVATTSVYGETQYF	TGTGCCAGCAGCTTAGTCGCGACGACTAGTGTATATGGGGAGACCCAGTACTTC
many	.	TRBJ1-1	TRBV20-1	CSAREANTEAFF	TGCAGTGCTAGAGAAGCGAACACTGAAGCTTTCTTT
few	TRBD2	TRBJ2-5	TRBV20-1	CSASSGRGQETQYF	TGCAGTGCTAGTTCGGGGAGGGGACAAGAGACCCAGTACTTC
.	.	TRBJ2-3	TRBV7-9	CASSLRWSSERADTQYF	TGTGCCAGCAGCTTAAGGTGGAGTAGCGAGAGGGCAGATACGCAGTATTTT
few	TRBD2	TRBJ2-1	TRBV11-2	CASSQPGLAGFPIF	TGTGCCAGCAGCCAACCGGGACTAGCGGGCTTTCCGATCTTC
.	TRBD1	TRBJ1-3	TRBV12-3/TRBV12-4	CASTQFDRGQLRSGNTIYF	TGTGCCAGCACCCAATTTGACAGGGGGCAATTAAGGTCTGGAAACACCATATATTTT
.	.	TRBJ1-2	TRBV3-1	CASSQQRVSGYTF	TGTGCCAGCAGCCAGCAGAGGGTCTCTGGCTACACCTTC
many	TRBD2	TRBJ2-1	TRBV7-2	CASSFRRLAGDEQFF	TGTGCCAGCAGTTTTCGAAGATTAGCGGGGGACGAGCAGTTCTTC
.	TRBD2	TRBJ2-1	TRBV5-1	CASSLLAEGLEQFF	TGCGCCAGCAGTCTCCTAGCGGAAGGACTTGAGCAGTTCTTC
few	.	TRBJ2-3	TRBV24-1	CATSDPAGTGGSTQYF	TGTGCCACCAGTGATCCGGCCGGGACTGGGGGGAGTACGCAGTATTTT
many	.	TRBJ2-3	TRBV12-3/TRBV12-4	CATQVSESSDTQYF	TGTGCCACCCAGGTTTCTGAGTCGTCAGATACGCAGTATTTT
.	.	TRBJ2-7	TRBV29-1	CSVRDLGHEQYF	TGCAGCGTCCGGGACCTGGGCCACGAGCAGTACTTC